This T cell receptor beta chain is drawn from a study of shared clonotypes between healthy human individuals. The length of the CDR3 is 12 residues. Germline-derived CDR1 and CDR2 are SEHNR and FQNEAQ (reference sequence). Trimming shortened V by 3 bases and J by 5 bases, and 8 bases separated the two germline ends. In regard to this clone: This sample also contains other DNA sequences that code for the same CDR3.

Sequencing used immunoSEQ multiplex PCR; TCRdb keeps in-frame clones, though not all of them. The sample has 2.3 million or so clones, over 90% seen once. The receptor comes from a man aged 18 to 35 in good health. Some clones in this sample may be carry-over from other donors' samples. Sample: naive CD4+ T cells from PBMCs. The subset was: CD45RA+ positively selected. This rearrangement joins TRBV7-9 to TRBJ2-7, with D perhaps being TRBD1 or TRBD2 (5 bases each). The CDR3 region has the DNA TGTGCCAGCAGCTTGGGGCGGGACGAGCAGTACTTC. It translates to CASSLGRDEQYF.